This T cell receptor beta chain was captured by sequencing in a study of response to subunit inactivated influenza vaccine. Losses at the gene ends were 2 bases for V and 8 bases for J; bases not matched to a gene: 13. The CDR3 contains 16 residues. Looked up from germline, CDR1 is MDHEN and CDR2 is SYDVKM. One entry per CDR3 protein, called by TCRdb with MiXCR from the RT-PCR reads. The sample shows about 620,000 distinct CDR3 sequences, 10% to 15% of them seen only once. Overall study results and limits: It was suggested by the authors that few new T cells are recruited by each seasonal influenza vaccination.

This clonotype was counted a few times. Its antigen is unknown. Sample: PBMCs from blood, taken on the day of vaccination. The J gene is TRBJ1-1, the V gene TRBV28; 8 bases line up with TRBD1. This clonotype originated in a man aged 45-65 years who received an inactivated influenza vaccine. This CDR3 is CASSLPPRQGKNEAFF. The CDR3 nucleotides read TGTGCCAGCAGTTTACCCCCCCGACAGGGGAAGAACGAAGCTTTCTTT.